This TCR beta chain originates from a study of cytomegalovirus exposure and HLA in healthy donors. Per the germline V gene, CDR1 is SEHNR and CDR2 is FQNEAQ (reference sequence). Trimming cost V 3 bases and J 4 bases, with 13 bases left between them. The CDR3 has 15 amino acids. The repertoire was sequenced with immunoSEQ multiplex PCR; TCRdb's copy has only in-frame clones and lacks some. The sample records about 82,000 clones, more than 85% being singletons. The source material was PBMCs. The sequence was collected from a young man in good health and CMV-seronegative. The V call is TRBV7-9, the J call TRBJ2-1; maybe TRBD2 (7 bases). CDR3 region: CASSLGGLPYNEQFF. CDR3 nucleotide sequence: TGTGCCAGCAGCTTGGGGGGGCTCCCGTACAATGAGCAGTTCTTC.